The 30 T cell receptor beta chains below come from one sample, sequenced in a study of human T cells and chemical hapten exposure. Indicated time point: patch test 2, 6 weeks after DPC sensitization. Treatment of the sample: therapeutic diphenylcyclopropenone sensitization with weekly scalp DPC. TCRdb redid the calling of the RACE reads with MiXCR, one entry per CDR3 protein. The top ten hold roughly 1.4% of the sample, which has about 85,000 distinct CDR3 sequences, roughly 12% seen once. The input for sequencing was whole blood, taken in connection with sensitization to the hapten diphenylcyclopropenone (DPC). All receptors come from a man in his late teens or twenties with alopecia areata. Some clones in this sample may be carry-over from other donors' samples.

This clonotype occurred many times. The chain employs TRBV2 and TRBJ2-7, with D possibly matching TRBD2 (5 bases). Trimming took off 8 bases at V and 9 bases at J, with 14 bases between the two ends. CDR3 length: 11 amino acids. Germline V gives CDR1 SNHLY, CDR2 FYNNEI. The CDR3 DNA reads TGTGCCAGCGTCTGGCCGGGATCGCAGTACTTC. Protein: CASVWPGSQYF.

The rearrangement joins TRBV29-1 to TRBJ1-1; the D is unclear. The CDR3 extends over 11 amino acids. With 1 base removed from V and 10 bases from J, the gap between germline ends came to 10 bases. CDR1 and CDR2 from the germline V gene are SQVTM and ANQGSEA. The CDR3 reads CSVEGPLGAFF. The CDR3 bases are TGCAGCGTTGAAGGGCCCCTAGGAGCTTTCTTT.

This clonotype has a count of ten or more. This chain links TRBV20-1 with TRBJ2-7, with D possibly being TRBD2 (5 bases). The germline CDR1 and CDR2 sequences are DFQATT and SNEGSKA (reference sequence). This CDR3 is built from 15 residues. V was trimmed by 6 bases and J by 2 bases, leaving 20 bases between them. CDR3 in DNA: TGCAGTGCAAGCCTCTGGAGGCACAGCCCCTACGAGCAGTACTTC. Residues: CSASLWRHSPYEQYF.

This clonotype came up a few times. The genes are TRBV29-1 and TRBJ1-4; tentatively, D is TRBD1 (5 bases). CDR1 and CDR2 from the germline V gene are SQVTM and ANQGSEA. V was shortened by 0 bases and J by 0 bases, with 11 bases between the two germline ends. The CDR3 has 16 residues. In DNA form, the CDR3 reads TGCAGCGTTGAAGAGGGGACGGCTGCAACTAATGAAAAACTGTTTTTT. Protein product: CSVEEGTAATNEKLFF.

Comments on this clonotype: This sequence may be a read error, since a much larger clone differs from it by one base. V is TRBV7-2 and J is TRBJ2-2, with 9 bases identical to TRBD2. CDR1 is SGHTA and CDR2 is FQGNSA in the germline V gene. The junction had 1 base not matched to a gene; V was cut back by 0 bases and J by 5 bases. The CDR3 has 15 amino acids. CDR3 nucleotide sequence: TGTGCCAGCAGCTTAGCTAGCGGGGGAACCGGGGAGCTGTTTTTT. Its protein is CASSLASGGTGELFF. The variable domain in full, completed from reference TRBV7-2 and TRBJ2-2, reads GAGVSQSPSNKVTEKGKDVELRCDPISGHTALYWYRQSLGQGLEFLIYFQGNSAPDKSGLPSDRFSAERTGGSVSTLTIQRTQQEDSAVYLCASSLASGGTGELFFGEGSRLTVL.

This clonotype was recorded a few times. The chain uses TRBV5-5 and TRBJ2-7; the D is unclear. V was pared by 0 bases and J by 3 bases, with 13 bases between. The V gene's germline CDR1 is SGHKS and CDR2 YYEKEE (reference sequence). The CDR3 extends over 15 amino acids. DNA of the CDR3: TGTGCCAGCAGCTTGGGGCCCTCAATTCTCTACGAGCAGTACGTC. It encodes CASSLGPSILYEQYV.

This clonotype has just a few counts. This chain joins TRBV5-4 and TRBJ2-6; the D gene is possibly TRBD1 (5 bases). Germline CDR1 is SGHNT and CDR2 is YYREEE (reference sequence). This CDR3 has 17 residues. V shed 1 base and J shed 0 bases, with 11 bases lying between them. The CDR3 sequence is CASSLRAGRSGANVLTF. The CDR3 coding sequence is TGTGCCAGCAGCTTGAGGGCAGGGCGCTCTGGGGCCAACGTCCTGACTTTC.

This clonotype has more than one count but fewer than ten. The chain carries TRBV11-2 and TRBJ2-5; tentatively, D is TRBD1 or TRBD2 (5 bases each). CDR1 SGHAT and CDR2 FQNNGV come from the germline V gene. The ends were cut back, 6 bases at V and 2 bases at J, with 16 bases in the middle. CDR3 length: 15 residues. The chain's CDR3 is CASRKPGRKQETQYF. The CDR3 DNA is TGTGCCAGCAGGAAGCCGGGACGGAAGCAAGAGACCCAGTACTTC. Drawing the rest from reference TRBV11-2 and TRBJ2-5, the complete variable domain is EAGVAQSPRYKIIEKRQSVAFWCNPISGHATLYWYQQILGQGPKLLIQFQNNGVVDDSQLPKDRFSAERLKGVDSTLKIQPAKLEDSAVYLCASRKPGRKQETQYFGPGTRLLVL.

The CDR3, as DNA: TGTGCCAGCAGTTTGGAGGGGGAGACCCAGTACTTC. Protein product: CASSLEGETQYF. The chain recombines TRBV28 with TRBJ2-5, with a possible D match to TRBD2 (6 bases). In germline, CDR1 is MDHEN, CDR2 SYDVKM. This CDR3 has 12 amino acids. V lost 3 bases, J lost 5 bases, and 7 bases lay in between.

The chain employs TRBV28 and TRBJ1-1; D perhaps matches TRBD1 (5 bases). The V end was cut by 10 bases, the J end by 2 bases, with 11 bases between. Germline CDR1 reads MDHEN; CDR2 reads SYDVKM. There are 12 residues in the CDR3. Here the CDR3 DNA reads TGTGCCACCAGGGACGGAAACACTGAAGCTTTCTTT. This encodes CATRDGNTEAFF.

In this sample, this clonotype turned up many times. The chain couples TRBV28 to TRBJ1-1; 8 nucleotides line up with TRBD1. Trimming removed 6 bases from V and 1 base from J; junction bases left unmatched: 4. CDR3 size: 14 residues. The germline V gene has CDR1 MDHEN and CDR2 SYDVKM. The CDR3 spells CASRTTGGNTEAFF. The CDR3 bases are TGTGCCAGCAGAACTACAGGGGGGAACACTGAAGCTTTCTTT.

V and J are TRBV7-2 and TRBJ2-1; 8 nucleotides match TRBD2. V shed 2 bases and J 7 bases; nucleotides not matched to a gene: 7. The CDR3 extends over 15 amino acids. Germline V gives CDR1 SGHTA, CDR2 FQGNSA. The CDR3 region is CASSLWDSGANEQFF. The CDR3 DNA sequence: TGTGCCAGCAGCTTATGGGATAGCGGGGCGAATGAGCAGTTCTTC.

The chain has TRBV5-4 and TRBJ2-1, with TRBD1 identical over 7 bases. The CDR3 contains 12 residues. J was trimmed by 10 bases and V by 2 bases; bases with no gene match: 3. CDR1 SGHNT and CDR2 YYREEE come from the germline V gene (reference sequence). Here the CDR3 DNA reads TGTGCCAGCAGCTTTGACAGGGACGAGCAGTTCTTC. Translation: CASSFDRDEQFF.

Of note for this clonotype: With a much larger clone just one base away, this may be a read error. The chain joins TRBV4-3 to TRBJ1-1, with a possible D match to TRBD1 (5 bases). The CDR3 is 16 residues long. Germline V gene sequence: CDR1 LGHNA, CDR2 YSLEER. V was pared by 0 bases and J by 4 bases, with 15 bases between. The CDR3 sequence is CASSQDWGWGSTEAFF. Here the CDR3 DNA reads TGCGCCAGCAGCCAAGACTGGGGCTGGGGAAGCACTGAAGCTTTCTTT.

In this sample, this clonotype turned up a few times. The gene calls are TRBV6-2 or TRBV6-3 and TRBJ1-6; D is uncertain. Trimming shortened V by 6 bases and J by 9 bases, and 15 bases separated the two germline ends. CDR1 and CDR2 (germline): MNHEY, SVGEGT. This CDR3 contains 14 residues. CDR3 bases: TGTGCCAGCAGCAAAGGAGGGTTTGTTTCACCCCTCCACTTT. Protein product: CASSKGGFVSPLHF.

The chain couples TRBV3-1 to TRBJ2-6; possibly TRBD2 for D (5 bases). This CDR3 has 16 residues. Germline assignment: CDR1 LGHDT and CDR2 YNNKEL (reference sequence). V shed 2 bases and J shed 4 bases, with 12 bases lying between them. This chain's CDR3 is CASSQWRGSGANVLTF. The CDR3 bases are TGTGCCAGCAGCCAATGGCGTGGGAGCGGGGCCAACGTCCTGACTTTC.

There are many counts of this clonotype. The rearrangement links TRBV2 to TRBJ1-2; D unclear. The CDR3 totals 11 residues. Germline lookup yields CDR1 SNHLY and CDR2 FYNNEI. V was clipped by 8 bases and J by 8 bases, with 12 bases between them. Here the CDR3 DNA reads TGTGCCAGCCGCCAGGTGCGGGGCTACACCTTC. Residues: CASRQVRGYTF.

This clonotype was counted ten times or more. This chain links TRBV12-3 or TRBV12-4 with TRBJ1-6, with D uncertain. V lost 2 bases and J lost 6, with 11 bases in between. The CDR3 runs to 15 residues. Here the CDR3 DNA reads TGTGCCAGCAGTTTAAGAACAGAGGTTAATTCACCCCTCCACTTT. Its protein is CASSLRTEVNSPLHF.

The chain employs TRBV29-1 and TRBJ1-1; no firm D call. Per germline, CDR1 SQVTM and CDR2 ANQGSEA. Trimming left V 4 bases short and J 7 bases short, with 1 base between. CDR3 length: 8 amino acids. The CDR3 DNA sequence: TGCAGCGTTGGTGAAGCTTTCTTT. Protein sequence: CSVGEAFF.

This rearrangement joins TRBV4-3 to TRBJ1-5, with a possible D match to TRBD1 (6 bases). This CDR3 contains 14 residues. The germline CDR1 and CDR2 sequences are LGHNA and YSLEER. The V end was cut by 0 bases, the J end by 7 bases, with 10 bases between. This CDR3 reads CASSQETGNQPQHF. CDR3 DNA sequence: TGCGCCAGCAGCCAAGAAACAGGGAACCAGCCCCAGCATTTT.

This clonotype was recorded at least ten times. This chain uses TRBV12-3 or TRBV12-4 with TRBJ1-5; weak D call: TRBD1 (5 bases). The V end lost 1 base, the J end lost 5 bases, and 9 bases lay between the germline ends. CDR3 length: 14 residues. The CDR3 sequence is CASSLGGSYQPQHF. The CDR3 DNA follows: TGTGCCAGCAGTTTAGGGGGCAGTTATCAGCCCCAGCATTTT.

This clonotype was seen repeatedly, ten times or more. The rearrangement uses TRBV6-4 and TRBJ1-2, with D tentatively TRBD1 (6 bases). In germline, CDR1 is MRHNA, CDR2 SNTAGT. The V and J ends lost 2 bases and 7 bases respectively, with 8 bases between them. There are 12 residues in the CDR3. The CDR3 DNA is TGTGCCAGCAGTGACGGGACACCTGGCTACACCTTC. It specifies CASSDGTPGYTF.

This clonotype was seen only a few times. CDR3 coding DNA: TGTGCCAGCTCACCACAACAGGGAACGCAGTATTTT. This codes for CASSPQQGTQYF. The chain uses TRBV18 and TRBJ2-3; TRBD1 might be the D (6 bases). Germline loops: CDR1 KGHSH, CDR2 LQKENI. The V end was cut by 1 base, the J end by 9 bases, with 8 bases between. The CDR3 sequence is 12 residues long.

Many counts were recorded for this clonotype. This chain links TRBV10-2 with TRBJ2-3; maybe TRBD1 (6 bases). Germline V gene lookup returns CDR1 WSHSY and CDR2 SAAADI. V was trimmed by 8 bases and J by 0 bases, leaving 12 bases between them. The CDR3 consists of 14 residues. CDR3 protein: CASRPGTSTDTQYF. The CDR3 region has the DNA TGCGCCAGCCGTCCGGGGACAAGCACAGATACGCAGTATTTT.

Concerning this clonotype: This may come from a read error, since a much larger clone is one base off. The rearrangement joins TRBV29-1 to TRBJ2-7; D remains ambiguous. The germline CDR1 and CDR2 sequences are SQVTM and ANQGSEA. CDR3 size: 12 residues. The V and J ends lost 4 bases and 5 bases respectively, with 12 bases between them. CDR3 sequence reads: CSVAPGTNEQYF. DNA of the CDR3: TGCAGCGTTGCCCCAGGCACCAACGAGCAGTACTTC.

J is TRBJ2-6 and V is TRBV20-1, with D perhaps given as TRBD1 or TRBD2 (6 bases each). The CDR3 covers 14 residues. The germline CDR1 and CDR2 sequences are DFQATT and SNEGSKA (reference sequence). Trimming took 6 bases from V and 2 from J, leaving 11 bases between them. The CDR3 sequence is CSARRGAGANVLTF. The CDR3 nucleotides read TGCAGTGCACGGAGGGGGGCTGGGGCCAACGTCCTGACTTTC.

CDR3 nucleotide sequence: TGCAGCGTGGTACAGGGGCCGCGACAAGAGACCCAGTACTTC. Its translation: CSVVQGPRQETQYF. V gene TRBV29-1 combines with J gene TRBJ2-5; 7 nucleotides agree with TRBD1. Germline V gives CDR1 SQVTM, CDR2 ANQGSEA. Trimming removed 6 bases from V and 2 bases from J; junction bases left unmatched: 9. The CDR3 is 14 amino acids.

This chain connects TRBV5-4 to TRBJ1-1; tentatively, D is TRBD1 (5 bases). The CDR3 spans 14 residues. Trimming pared 4 bases from V and 0 bases from J, leaving 10 bases between. Germline V gene lookup returns CDR1 SGHNT and CDR2 YYREEE (reference sequence). The CDR3 nucleotides read TGTGCCAGCAGCCCGGGACGGGTGAACACTGAAGCTTTCTTT. This translates into CASSPGRVNTEAFF.

This clonotype appeared a few times. V is TRBV28 and J is TRBJ2-7, with TRBD1 identical over 8 bases. Germline-derived CDR1 and CDR2 are MDHEN and SYDVKM. With 3 bases clipped from V and 3 bases from J, the junction kept 4 bases outside the gene matches. This CDR3 spans 14 amino acids. CDR3: CASSFAGQGYEQYF. The CDR3 nucleotides are TGTGCCAGCAGTTTCGCAGGACAGGGCTACGAGCAGTACTTC.

This clonotype came up a few times. The J gene is TRBJ2-1, the V gene TRBV11-2; 13 bases map to TRBD2. CDR1 and CDR2 (germline): SGHAT, FQNNGV. CDR3 length equals 17 residues. After removal of 5 bases from V and 6 bases from J, the junction contained 10 bases not matched to a gene. CDR3 protein: CASSRSKTSGGLNEQFF. The DNA of the CDR3 is TGTGCCAGCAGCCGCTCCAAGACTAGCGGGGGGCTCAATGAGCAGTTCTTC.